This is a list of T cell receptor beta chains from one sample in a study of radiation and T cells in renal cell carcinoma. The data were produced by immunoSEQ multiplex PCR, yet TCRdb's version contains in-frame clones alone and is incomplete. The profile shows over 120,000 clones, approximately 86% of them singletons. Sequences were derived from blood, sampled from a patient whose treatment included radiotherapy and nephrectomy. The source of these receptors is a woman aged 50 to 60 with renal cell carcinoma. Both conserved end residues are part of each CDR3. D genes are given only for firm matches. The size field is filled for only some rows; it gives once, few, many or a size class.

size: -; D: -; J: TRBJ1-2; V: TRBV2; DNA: TGTGCCAGCAGATCCACAGTAACCAACTATGGCTACACCTTC; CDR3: CASRSTVTNYGYTF
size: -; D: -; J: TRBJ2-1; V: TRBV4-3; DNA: TGCGCCAGCAGCCCCCCTCTTTACTGGGGCGGTAGGTATGAGCAGTTCTTC; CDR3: CASSPPLYWGGRYEQFF
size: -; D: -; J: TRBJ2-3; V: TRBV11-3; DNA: TGTGCCAGCAGCTTACACCCCACAGATACGCAGTATTTT; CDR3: CASSLHPTDTQYF
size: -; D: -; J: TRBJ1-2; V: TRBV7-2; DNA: TGTGCCAGCAGCTTAACCCTTCTTGGGGTCGGGGGCTACACCTTC; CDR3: CASSLTLLGVGGYTF
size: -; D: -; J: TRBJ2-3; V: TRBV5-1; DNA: TGCGCCAGCAGCTTGCTCGATACGCAGTATTTT; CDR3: CASSLLDTQYF
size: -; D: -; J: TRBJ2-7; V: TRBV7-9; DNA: TGTGCCAGCAGCTACGGGACTTCCTACGAGCAGTACTTC; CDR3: CASSYGTSYEQYF
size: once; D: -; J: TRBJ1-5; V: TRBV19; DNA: TGTGCCAGTAGGAATTGGAATCCGGCGGGGGGCAGGAATCAGCCCCAGCATTTT; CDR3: CASRNWNPAGGRNQPQHF
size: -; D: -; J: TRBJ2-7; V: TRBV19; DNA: TGTGCCAGTAGTATGGTGTTCGGGGACCGGTCTTACGAGCAGTACTTC; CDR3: CASSMVFGDRSYEQYF
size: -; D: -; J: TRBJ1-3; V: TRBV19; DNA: TGTGCCAGTAGTCTTGGGACGGATGACCTGGGAAACACCATATATTTT; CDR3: CASSLGTDDLGNTIYF
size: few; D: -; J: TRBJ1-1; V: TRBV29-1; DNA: TGCAGCGTCCTAAATCCAGACACTGAAGCTTTCTTT; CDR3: CSVLNPDTEAFF
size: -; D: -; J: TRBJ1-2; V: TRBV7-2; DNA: TGTGCCAGCAGCTCTCAACGGGCCTCCACCCCGGGAGTGGCCTATGGCTACACCTTC; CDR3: CASSSQRASTPGVAYGYTF
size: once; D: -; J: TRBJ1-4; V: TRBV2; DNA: TGTGCCAGCAGGTGGACAGTAGGTGAAAAACTGTTTTTT; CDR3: CASRWTVGEKLFF
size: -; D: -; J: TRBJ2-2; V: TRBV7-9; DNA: TGTGCCAGCAGCTTAGGCCGGCGGAACACCGGGGAGCTGTTTTTT; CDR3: CASSLGRRNTGELFF
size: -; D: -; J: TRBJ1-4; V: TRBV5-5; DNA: TGTGCCAGCAGCTTGCTGCCCCGGGAAAAACTGTTTTTT; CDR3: CASSLLPREKLFF
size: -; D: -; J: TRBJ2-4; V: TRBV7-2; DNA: TGTGCCAGCAGCTCAGGACCCTATCCCATTCAGTACTTC; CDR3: CASSSGPYPIQYF
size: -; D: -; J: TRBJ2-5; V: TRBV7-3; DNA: TGTGCCAGCAGCTTTGCGGAGACCCAGTACTTC; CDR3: CASSFAETQYF
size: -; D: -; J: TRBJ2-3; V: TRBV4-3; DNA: TGCGCCAGCAGCCAAGATTATCGGGAGACAGATACGCAGTATTTT; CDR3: CASSQDYRETDTQYF
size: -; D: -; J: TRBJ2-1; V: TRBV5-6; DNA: TGTGCCAGCACCAGAGGCAGGGGGGTCTCCTACAATGAGCAGTTCTTC; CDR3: CASTRGRGVSYNEQFF
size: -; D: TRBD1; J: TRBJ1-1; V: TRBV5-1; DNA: TGCGCCAGCAGCTTGTGGTCCCCGTCAGGGGGCTCTAGAACGAACACTGAAGCTTTCTTT; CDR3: CASSLWSPSGGSRTNTEAFF
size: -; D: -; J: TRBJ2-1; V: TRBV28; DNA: TGTGCCAGCAGTCCCCCCGGGCTGGTGGGAGACCAGGACAATGAGCAGTTCTTC; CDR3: CASSPPGLVGDQDNEQFF
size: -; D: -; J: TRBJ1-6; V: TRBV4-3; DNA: TGCGCCAGCAGCCCGAGTCGTGGGGGAGAGTCACCCCTCCACTTT; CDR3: CASSPSRGGESPLHF
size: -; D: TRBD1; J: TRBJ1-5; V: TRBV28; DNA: TGTGCCAGCAGTCGGGACAGCAGCAATCAGCCCCAGCATTTT; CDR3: CASSRDSSNQPQHF
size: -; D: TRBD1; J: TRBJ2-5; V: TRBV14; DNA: TGTGCCAGCAGCTCACAGGGGGTACCGAAGACCCAGTACTTC; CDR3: CASSSQGVPKTQYF
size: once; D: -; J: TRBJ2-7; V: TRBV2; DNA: TGTGCCAGCGGGGACCTAACAGGGAGGCAGTACTTC; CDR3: CASGDLTGRQYF
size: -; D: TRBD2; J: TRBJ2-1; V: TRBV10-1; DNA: TGCGCCAGCAGTGAGACTAGCGGGGGGCAGCAGTTCTTC; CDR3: CASSETSGGQQFF
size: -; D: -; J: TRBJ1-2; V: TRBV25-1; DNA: TGTGCCAGCAGTGAATCTTGGGGGGGAAACTATGGCTACACCTTC; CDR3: CASSESWGGNYGYTF
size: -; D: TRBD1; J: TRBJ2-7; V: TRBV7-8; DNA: TGTGCCAGCAGCCCCGGACAGGGGGCGGTCTACGAGCAGTACTTC; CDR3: CASSPGQGAVYEQYF
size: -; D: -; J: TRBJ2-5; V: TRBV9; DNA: TGTGCCAGCAGCGTACCCCCCGTAGAGACCCAGTACTTC; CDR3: CASSVPPVETQYF
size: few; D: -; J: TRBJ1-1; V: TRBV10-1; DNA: TGCGCCAGCAGAGGGGACATGAACACTGAAGCTTTCTTT; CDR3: CASRGDMNTEAFF
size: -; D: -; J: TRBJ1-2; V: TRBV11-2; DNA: TGTGCCAGCAGCTTTTCAGCCTATGGCTACACCTTC; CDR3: CASSFSAYGYTF
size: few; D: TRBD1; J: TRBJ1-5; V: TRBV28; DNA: TGTGCCAGCACCCGGGACAGGGCCAGCCAGCCCCAGCATTTT; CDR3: CASTRDRASQPQHF
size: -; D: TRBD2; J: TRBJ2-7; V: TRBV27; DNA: TGTGCCAGCAGTTTGCCGCGCCAGACTAGCGGGGGGTCCCTCTCCTACGAGCAGTACTTC; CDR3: CASSLPRQTSGGSLSYEQYF
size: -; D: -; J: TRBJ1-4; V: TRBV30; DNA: TGTGCCTGGATGGGGGCGCAGAGTAATGAAAAACTGTTTTTT; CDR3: CAWMGAQSNEKLFF
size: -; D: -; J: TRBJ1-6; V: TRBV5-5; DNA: TGTGCCAGCAGCTTGGAGGTAGGACCTAATTCACCCCTCCACTTT; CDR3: CASSLEVGPNSPLHF
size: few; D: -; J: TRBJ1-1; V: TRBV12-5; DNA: TGTGCTAGTGGTTTGGTCCCAGACACTGAAGCTTTCTTT; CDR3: CASGLVPDTEAFF
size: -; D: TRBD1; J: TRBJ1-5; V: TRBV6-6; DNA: TGTGCCAGCAGTTCCGGGACAGGAGCCATCAATCAGCCCCAGCATTTT; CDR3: CASSSGTGAINQPQHF
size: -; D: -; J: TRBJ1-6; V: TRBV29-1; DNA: TGCAGCGTTCGTTGCTCACCCCTCCACTTT; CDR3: CSVRCSPLHF
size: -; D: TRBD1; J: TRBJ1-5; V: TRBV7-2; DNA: TGTGCCAGCAGCCCAACCACAGGGGGGCAGCCCCAGCATTTT; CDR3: CASSPTTGGQPQHF
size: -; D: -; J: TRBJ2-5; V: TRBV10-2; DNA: TGCGCCAGCAGTCCGGCGGGGACGTACCAAGAGACCCAGTACTTC; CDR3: CASSPAGTYQETQYF
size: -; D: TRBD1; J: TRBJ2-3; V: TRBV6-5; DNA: TGTGCCAGCAGTGCGGACAGGGGGGTCACAGATACGCAGTATTTT; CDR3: CASSADRGVTDTQYF
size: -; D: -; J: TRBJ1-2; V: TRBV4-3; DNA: TGCGCCAGCAGCCAACCGGACAGCTTTATTGATGGCTACACCTTC; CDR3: CASSQPDSFIDGYTF
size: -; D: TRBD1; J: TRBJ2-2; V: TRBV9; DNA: TGTGCCAGCAGCGTAGGCCCGGGACAGGGGGGTTTCGGGGAGCTGTTTTTT; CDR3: CASSVGPGQGGFGELFF
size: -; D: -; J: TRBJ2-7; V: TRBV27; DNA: TGTGCCAGCAGCCCGGCCCGGGGGAAAAGGCGGAAGGTGCAGTACTTC; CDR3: CASSPARGKRRKVQYF
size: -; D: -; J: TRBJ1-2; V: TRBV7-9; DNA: TGTGCCAGCAGCTTGTCGCGCCTCGATTATGGCTACACCTTC; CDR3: CASSLSRLDYGYTF
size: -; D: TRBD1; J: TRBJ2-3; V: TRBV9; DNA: TGTGCCAGCAGCGTAGTTGGGACAGGGGAGCCAGATACGCAGTATTTT; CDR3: CASSVVGTGEPDTQYF
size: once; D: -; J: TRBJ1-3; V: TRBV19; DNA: TGTGCCAGTAGTATTTCCACCATCTCTGGAAACACCATATATTTT; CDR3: CASSISTISGNTIYF
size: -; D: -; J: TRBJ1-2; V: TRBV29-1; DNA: TGCAGCGGTTCAAGGGATTTTAACTATGGCTACACCTTC; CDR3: CSGSRDFNYGYTF
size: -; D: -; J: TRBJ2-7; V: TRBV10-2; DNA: TGCGCCAGCAGTGGCACAGGGGAGGCCTACGAGCAGTACTTC; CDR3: CASSGTGEAYEQYF